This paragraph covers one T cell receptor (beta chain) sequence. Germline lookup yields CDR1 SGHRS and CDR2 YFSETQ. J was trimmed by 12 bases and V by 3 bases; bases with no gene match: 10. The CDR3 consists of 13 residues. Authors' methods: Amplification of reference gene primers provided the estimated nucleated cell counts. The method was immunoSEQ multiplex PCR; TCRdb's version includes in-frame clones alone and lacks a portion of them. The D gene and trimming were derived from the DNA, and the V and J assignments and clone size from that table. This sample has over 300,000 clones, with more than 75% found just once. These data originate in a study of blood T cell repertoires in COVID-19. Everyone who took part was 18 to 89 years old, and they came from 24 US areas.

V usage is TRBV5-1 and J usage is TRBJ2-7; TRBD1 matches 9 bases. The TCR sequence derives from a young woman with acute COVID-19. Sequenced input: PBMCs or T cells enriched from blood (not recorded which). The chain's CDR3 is CASSSIGQGLLYF. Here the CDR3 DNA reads TGCGCCAGCAGCTCAATCGGACAGGGGTTGCTGTACTTC.